This record looks at one TCR beta chain sequence and its context. HTBI primers from iRepertoire and Arm-PCR of CDR3 regions yielded the TCR beta libraries. MiXCR, applied by TCRdb to the multiplex PCR reads, yields one record per CDR3 protein. Of 500,000 to 700,000 distinct CDR3 sequences listed, around 30% are singletons. Time point in this sample: persistent/refractory GD, antithyroid drugs over 5 years with positive TRAb. Making the TCR library involved RNA that had been extracted from PBMCs. V was clipped by 4 bases and J by 1 base, with 7 bases between them. The CDR3 is 14 residues long. Per the germline V gene, CDR1 is SGHNT and CDR2 is YENEEA. The data stem from a study of regulatory T cells in long-lasting Graves disease.

The gene calls are TRBV11-3 and TRBJ2-2; D unclear. The specimen comprised peripheral blood mononuclear cells (PBMCs), sampled when the disease was refractory, from a patient treated with antithyroid drugs. The clonotype comes from a female donor with Graves disease. Here the CDR3 DNA reads TGTGCCAGCAGCTCCTTTCGGAACACCGGGGAGCTGTTTTTT. Protein sequence: CASSSFRNTGELFF.